Reported below is one TCR beta chain. This table comes from immunoSEQ multiplex PCR, and its TCRdb copy is limited to in-frame clones, with some not included. The data hold 20,000 to 25,000 clones, with around two fifths observed a single time. The data belong to a study of graft-versus-host responses after intestinal transplantation. In the study overall: Each of the recipients got a multivisceral, liver-intestinal, or isolated intestinal transplant.

Deletions cut 4 bases from V and 6 bases from J, with 16 bases between. Germline V lookup: CDR1 MGHRA, CDR2 YSYEKL. The CDR3 contains 15 residues. Findings and limits, study-wide: Ileal or blood samples showed some GvH clones first, and such clones were also found in recipient marrow.

There were some 200,000 CFSE-labeled responder cells plated together with some 200,000 irradiated, violet-dye-labeled stimulator cells. Sequenced here: alloreactive CD8+ T cells from a mixed lymphocyte reaction culture, sampled before transplantation. Indicated subset: CFSE-low proliferating T cells sorted from roughly six-day pre-transplant mixed lymphocyte reaction (GvH or HvG direction). The chain links TRBV4-1 to TRBJ2-1, with a tentative D call TRBD1 (5 bases). The clonotype comes from a human patient who was an organ donor for intestinal transplantation. The DNA of the CDR3 is TGCGCCAGCAGCCGCTACTGGCGGACAATCAATGAGCAGTTCTTC. Its translation is CASSRYWRTINEQFF.